Each of the 31 T cell receptor beta chains below was sequenced from the same sample in a study of T cells in Graves' hyperthyroidism and ophthalmopathy (dated by TCRdb to about 2019). Library preparation used multiplex PCR. The reads were generated on an Illumina HiSeq 2000. TCR beta CDR3 regions were amplified from RNA transcripts. The first round of RT-PCR for the TCR CDR3 was performed with the HTBI primer set and the Qiagen OneStep RT-PCR kit. TCRdb handled the public reads itself, with Q25 trimming in fastp and clone calling in MiXCR, and kept productive beta chains. Rows are unified per CDR3 protein, each entry keeping the most common DNA and genes. Here the sample has fewer than 650,000 distinct CDR3 sequences; around 14% occur a single time. The ten top clones hold 5% to 7% of the sample. Sequenced material: blood. These receptors were obtained from a woman in her thirties with Graves' hyperthyroidism that later progressed to Graves' ophthalmopathy.

This clonotype was detected many times. This chain joins TRBV6-5 and TRBJ2-7; maybe TRBD1 (5 bases). The V gene lost 2 bases and the J gene lost 3 bases, with 5 bases spanning the gap. The CDR3 extends over 12 amino acids. Germline loops: CDR1 MNHEY, CDR2 SVGAGI. The CDR3 loop is CASSYQGYEQYF. In DNA form, the CDR3 reads TGTGCCAGCAGTTACCAGGGCTACGAGCAGTACTTC.

This clonotype was counted at least ten times. V gene TRBV28 combines with J gene TRBJ1-4; D gene unclear. Deletions cut 2 bases from V and 5 bases from J, with 6 bases between. The CDR3 consists of 13 residues. Germline V CDR1 and CDR2: MDHEN, SYDVKM. In DNA form, the CDR3 reads TGTGCCAGCAGTTTAACGCGGAATGAAAAACTGTTTTTT. Translation gives CASSLTRNEKLFF.

This clonotype has at least ten counts. This chain links TRBV28 with TRBJ2-7; D might be TRBD1 (5 bases). The CDR3 loop spans 17 amino acids. The germline V and J ends were trimmed by 3 bases and 0 bases, with 18 bases remaining between them. Germline lookup yields CDR1 MDHEN and CDR2 SYDVKM. The CDR3 sequence: CASSFVYGAVSSYEQYF. The CDR3 bases are TGTGCCAGCAGTTTTGTGTATGGGGCGGTTAGCTCCTACGAGCAGTACTTC.

Ten or more counts support this clonotype. The chain couples TRBV5-6 to TRBJ2-1; D is perhaps TRBD2 (5 bases). CDR3 length: 12 amino acids. V lost 2 bases to trimming and J lost 9 bases, with 9 bases between them. Germline loops: CDR1 SGHDT, CDR2 YYEEEE. The CDR3 sequence is CASSLWAGEQFF. The CDR3 nucleotides read TGTGCCAGCAGCTTATGGGCGGGTGAGCAGTTCTTC.

The chain employs TRBV5-1 and TRBJ2-5; TRBD1 might be the D (6 bases). V lost 1 base and J lost 2, with 12 bases in between. Germline V gives CDR1 SGHRS, CDR2 YFSETQ. This CDR3 contains 15 residues. In nucleotides, the CDR3 is TGCGCCAGCAGCTTGTCTCCAGGGGCGCAAGAGACCCAGTACTTC. This translates into CASSLSPGAQETQYF.

This chain connects TRBV6-1 to TRBJ1-5; D is unresolved. Trimming took 1 base from V and 5 from J, leaving 9 bases between them. The CDR3 is 14 amino acids. From germline, CDR1 is MNHNS and CDR2 SASEGT. CDR3 coding DNA: TGTGCCAGCAGTGAAGGCGGCGGCGATCAGCCCCAGCATTTT. Translated: CASSEGGGDQPQHF.

This clonotype was counted many times. This chain's CDR3 is CASSYLTGLDSSDTQYF. CDR3 bases: TGTGCCAGCAGTTACCTAACCGGACTCGATAGTTCAGATACGCAGTATTTT. The chain employs TRBV28 and TRBJ2-3; D is perhaps TRBD2 (5 bases). The V gene lost 4 bases and the J gene lost 4 bases, with 21 bases spanning the gap. CDR1 and CDR2 from the germline V gene are MDHEN and SYDVKM. The CDR3 sequence is 17 residues long.

This chain connects TRBV5-6 to TRBJ2-1; unclear D gene. Looked up from germline, CDR1 is SGHDT and CDR2 is YYEEEE. V lost 0 bases and J lost 8, with 12 bases in between. The CDR3 covers 14 residues. CDR3 protein: CASSLEVPNHEQFF. The CDR3 DNA follows: TGTGCCAGCAGCTTGGAAGTCCCGAATCATGAGCAGTTCTTC.

The chain recombines TRBV30 with TRBJ1-1; D call uncertain. Trimming stripped 3 bases from V and 11 bases from J, with 16 bases between. Germline V gives CDR1 GTSNPN, CDR2 SVGIG (reference sequence). There are 12 residues in the CDR3. CDR3 in DNA: TGTGCCTGGAGAGGAGGTGGCGGACGGGCTTTCTTT. Translation: CAWRGGGGRAFF. The full variable domain, completed using reference TRBV30 and TRBJ1-1, is SQTIHQWPATLVQPVGSPLSLECTVEGTSNPNLYWYRQAAGRGLQLLFYSVGIGQISSEVPQNLSASRPQDRQFILSSKKLLLSDSGFYLCAWRGGGGRAFFGQGTRLTVV.

This clonotype was counted at least ten times. CDR3 in DNA: TGTGCCAGCAGCTTGGCTATTCCCGGAGGGGAGCTGTTTTTT. The encoded protein is CASSLAIPGGELFF. The chain joins TRBV11-2 to TRBJ2-2, with D unresolved. Trimming shortened V by 3 bases and J by 8 bases, and 13 bases separated the two germline ends. Germline CDR1 SGHAT, CDR2 FQNNGV. This CDR3 has 14 residues.

This clonotype has ten or more counts. The chain recombines TRBV24-1 with TRBJ2-1, with D possibly TRBD2 on 6 matching bases. This CDR3 is 16 amino acids long. Trimming took 2 bases from V and 2 from J, leaving 12 bases between them. Germline assignment: CDR1 KGHDR and CDR2 SFDVKD. This chain's CDR3 is CATSDSGGKAYNEQFF. DNA of the CDR3: TGTGCCACCAGTGATTCTGGGGGGAAGGCCTACAATGAGCAGTTCTTC.

This clonotype was seen at least ten times. CDR3 sequence reads: CASSDASLQPQHF. The CDR3 DNA is TGTGCCAGCAGTGACGCCAGCCTCCAGCCCCAGCATTTT. The rearrangement joins TRBV2 to TRBJ1-5; D is unresolved. The CDR3 runs to 13 residues. CDR1 is SNHLY, CDR2 FYNNEI, per germline. Between the trimmed V and J ends, which lost 3 bases and 7 bases, there was a span of 10 bases.

The chain uses TRBV7-3 and TRBJ2-1; 12 bases match TRBD2. The CDR3 sequence is 18 residues long. Per germline, CDR1 SGHTA and CDR2 FQGTGA. V shed 5 bases, J shed 9 bases, and the junction held 17 bases outside the gene matches. CDR3 region: CASSPATPLAGGPSEQFF. Here the CDR3 DNA reads TGTGCCAGCAGCCCAGCGACCCCCCTAGCGGGAGGGCCCAGTGAGCAGTTCTTC.

This clonotype was counted ten times or more. V and J are TRBV12-3 or TRBV12-4 and TRBJ2-1; 16 bases match TRBD2. This CDR3 is 19 amino acids long. Trimming removed 6 bases from V and 2 bases from J; junction bases left unmatched: 10. CDR3 protein: CASSEILGLAGGPYNEQFF. CDR3 in DNA: TGTGCCAGCAGCGAGATCTTGGGACTAGCGGGAGGGCCCTACAATGAGCAGTTCTTC.

The genes are TRBV7-3 and TRBJ1-1; 9 nucleotides align to TRBD1. CDR3 length equals 15 residues. Germline V gene lookup returns CDR1 SGHTA and CDR2 FQGTGA. V lost 5 bases to trimming and J lost 5 bases; unmatched junction nucleotides: 9. CDR3 DNA: TGTGCCAGCAGCCGTTTGGGGGGGACAGGGACTGAAGCTTTCTTT. Encoded protein: CASSRLGGTGTEAFF.

This clonotype was observed at least ten times. The V gene is TRBV6-2 or TRBV6-3, the J gene TRBJ1-1; TRBD1 matches at 7 bases. The CDR3 is made up of 14 amino acids. Germline V CDR1 and CDR2: MNHEY, SVGEGT. V lost 6 bases and J lost 6; bases outside the gene matches: 10. The CDR3 DNA reads TGTGCCAGCAGCACTACGACAGGGTGGGCTGAAGCTTTCTTT. Translation: CASSTTTGWAEAFF.

This clonotype was picked up many times. The chain recombines TRBV20-1 with TRBJ2-1; TRBD2 agrees at 7 bases. Trimming cost V 1 base and J 8 bases; bases outside gene matches: 8. The germline V gene has CDR1 DFQATT and CDR2 SNEGSKA (reference sequence). This CDR3 is built from 14 residues. CDR3 protein: CSARGGGSWDEQFF. The CDR3 region has the DNA TGCAGTGCTAGAGGGGGCGGGAGCTGGGATGAGCAGTTCTTC.

The chain is built from TRBV5-1 and TRBJ2-5; TRBD2 matches 12 bases. The CDR3 loop spans 19 amino acids. CDR1 and CDR2 from the germline V gene are SGHRS and YFSETQ. V was clipped by 4 bases and J by 2 bases; unmatched bases: 15. The CDR3 DNA is TGCGCCAGCAGCCCGTATGACGGACTAGCGGGGTCCAAGCAAGAGACCCAGTACTTC. It is translated as CASSPYDGLAGSKQETQYF.

This clonotype came up a few times. The chain couples TRBV6-1 to TRBJ2-1; D not resolved. Germline-derived CDR1 and CDR2 are MNHNS and SASEGT. V was pared by 5 bases and J by 12 bases, with 11 bases between. The CDR3 is 11 residues long. The CDR3 protein is CASSPLVAQFF. In DNA, the CDR3 is TGTGCCAGCAGTCCTCTGGTCGCGCAGTTCTTC.

This clonotype was seen ten or more times. The chain joins TRBV20-1 to TRBJ2-1, with no clear D. This CDR3 has 16 amino acids. Per the germline V gene, CDR1 is DFQATT and CDR2 is SNEGSKA (reference sequence). Trimming shortened V by 0 bases and J by 0 bases, and 12 bases separated the two germline ends. The CDR3 DNA reads as TGCAGTGCTAGAGATCGACTTAAGAGCTCCTACAATGAGCAGTTCTTC. Protein product: CSARDRLKSSYNEQFF.

This clonotype was seen only a few times. The chain uses TRBV19 and TRBJ2-1, with 8 bases that match TRBD2. CDR3 length: 14 amino acids. Germline-derived CDR1 and CDR2 are LNHDA and SQIVND (reference sequence). V was pared by 4 bases and J by 6 bases, with 5 bases of the junction left unmatched. The chain's CDR3 is CASSTTSVRNEQFF. CDR3 coding DNA: TGTGCCAGTAGTACGACTAGCGTCCGCAATGAGCAGTTCTTC.

This clonotype was picked up many times. This chain joins TRBV28 and TRBJ1-1; perhaps TRBD1 as D (6 bases). V shed 6 bases and J shed 3 bases, with 11 bases lying between them. The CDR3 contains 13 residues. Germline CDR1 reads MDHEN; CDR2 reads SYDVKM. The CDR3 spells CASSRGGDTEAFF. DNA for the CDR3: TGTGCCAGCAGCCGAGGGGGGGACACTGAAGCTTTCTTT. Complete variable domain (other parts from reference TRBV28 and TRBJ1-1): DVKVTQSSRYLVKRTGEKVFLECVQDMDHENMFWYRQDPGLGLRLIYFSYDVKMKEKGDIPEGYSVSREKKERFSLILESASTNQTSMYLCASSRGGDTEAFFGQGTRLTVV.

This clonotype was seen ten or more times. The gene calls are TRBV6-5 and TRBJ2-7, with D possibly called TRBD1 or TRBD2 (5 bases each). From germline, CDR1 is MNHEY and CDR2 SVGAGI. V lost 4 bases, J lost 6 bases, and 16 bases lay in between. CDR3 size: 14 residues. Here the CDR3 DNA reads TGTGCCAGCAGTTCCGGGACGGACCTCGCCGAGCAGTACTTC. The encoded protein is CASSSGTDLAEQYF.

Of note for this clonotype: One end of the junction varies from germline; a read error may be responsible. This chain uses TRBV2 with TRBJ2-4, with TRBD1 matching over 7 bases. There are 14 residues in the CDR3. CDR1 is SNHLY and CDR2 is FYNNEI in the germline V gene. The CDR3 loop reads CASCHPGQDNIQHF. The CDR3 DNA is TGTGCCAGCTGCCACCCCGGACAGGATAACATTCAGCACTTC.

V is TRBV19 and J is TRBJ2-7; 10 nucleotides align to TRBD2. J was trimmed by 4 bases and V by 7 bases; bases with no gene match: 1. CDR1 and CDR2 (germline): LNHDA, SQIVND (reference sequence). The CDR3 is 12 amino acids. CDR3 residues: CASKREGYEQYF. CDR3 coding DNA: TGTGCCAGTAAGCGGGAGGGTTACGAGCAGTACTTC.

Ten or more counts support this clonotype. The V call is TRBV19, the J call TRBJ1-1; unclear D gene. V was pared by 3 bases and J by 0 bases, with 14 bases between. The CDR3 has 16 amino acids. In germline, CDR1 is LNHDA, CDR2 SQIVND (reference sequence). The CDR3 region is CASSIGGMTMNTEAFF. CDR3 nucleotides: TGTGCCAGTAGTATTGGCGGGATGACTATGAACACTGAAGCTTTCTTT.

This clonotype has a count of ten or more. V is TRBV18 and J is TRBJ2-1; possible D gene TRBD1, 5 bases. Germline CDR1 and CDR2: KGHSH and LQKENI. This CDR3 spans 15 amino acids. Trimming stripped 8 bases from V and 3 bases from J, with 17 bases between. CDR3 residues: CASAREGAFYNEQFF. DNA of the CDR3: TGTGCCAGCGCGCGCGAAGGGGCCTTCTACAATGAGCAGTTCTTC.

The chain has TRBV27 and TRBJ2-1; TRBD2 matches at 9 bases. There are 12 residues in the CDR3. CDR1 is MNHEY, CDR2 SMNVEV, per germline (reference sequence). Trimming cost V 4 bases and J 15 bases; bases outside gene matches: 7. The chain's CDR3 is CASSSAGTSWFF. CDR3 DNA: TGTGCCAGCAGTTCCGCCGGGACTAGCTGGTTCTTC.

This clonotype was observed many times. The chain uses TRBV19 and TRBJ2-6; no clear D gene. CDR3 length equals 16 residues. CDR1 and CDR2 from the germline V gene are LNHDA and SQIVND (reference sequence). V was shortened by 5 bases and J by 0 bases, with 11 bases between the two germline ends. The CDR3 DNA follows: TGTGCCAGTAGTTCGGTCCAAAGCTCTGGGGCCAACGTCCTGACTTTC. Residues: CASSSVQSSGANVLTF.

This clonotype was counted many times. The chain couples TRBV12-3 or TRBV12-4 to TRBJ2-5; no firm D call. The CDR3 runs 14 residues. Trimming took off 7 bases at V and 5 bases at J, with 17 bases between the two ends. The CDR3 region is CASTLKGFGETQYF. CDR3 nucleotide sequence: TGTGCCAGCACCCTCAAAGGGTTTGGGGAGACCCAGTACTTC.

This clonotype came up many times. The J gene is TRBJ1-5, the V gene TRBV6-2 or TRBV6-3; D is perhaps TRBD1 (5 bases). Germline loops: CDR1 MNHEY, CDR2 SVGEGT. There are 17 residues in the CDR3. Trimming left V 3 bases short and J 0 bases short, with 15 bases between. The CDR3 sequence is CASSYGPSGTSNQPQHF. In nucleotides, the CDR3 is TGTGCCAGCAGTTATGGGCCTTCCGGGACTAGCAATCAGCCCCAGCATTTT.